The clone carrying this T cell receptor beta chain was seen a few times. The antigen is undetermined. Template switching introduced a universal primer site, and the cDNA bore unique molecular identifiers. TCRdb reanalysed the 5' RACE reads using MiXCR and keeps one entry per CDR3 protein. The data hold just under 550,000 distinct CDR3 sequences, with about 16% observed a single time. The entry originates in a study of identical twins. Study-wide results and limits: Beta out-of-frame sequences displayed a weaker excess of sharing between twins. A lower insertion count was a feature of abundant cord blood beta clonotypes, with no such feature in memory repertoires.

This CDR3 comprises 14 residues. The V end lost 1 base, the J end lost 6 bases, and 12 bases lay between the germline ends. Germline CDR1 SEHNR, CDR2 FQNEAQ (reference sequence). A further study also used this sample, focusing on yellow fever vaccine responses in identical twins.

Sequenced input: CD4+ T cells sorted from blood. This TCR was sampled from a woman between 18 and 29 years old in good health. The chain carries TRBV7-9 and TRBJ1-1; maybe TRBD1 (6 bases). In DNA, the CDR3 is TGTGCCAGCAGCTTAGGCGGGGGCAGGGCTGAAGCTTTCTTT. It is translated as CASSLGGGRAEAFF.